This TCR beta chain appears in the sequencing data of a study of tumor T cells in aggressive B-cell lymphoma. TCRdb keeps only in-frame clones here, not all; method: immunoSEQ multiplex PCR. The sample holds several thousand clones, 75% to 90% seen once. CDR1 LNHDA and CDR2 SQIVND come from the germline V gene (reference sequence). The CDR3 length is 19 residues. The ends were cut back, 9 bases at V and 3 bases at J, with 30 bases in the middle. There are a few counts of this clone. Input material: tumor tissue. This TCR derives from an adult with diffuse large B cell lymphoma. The V gene is TRBV19, the J gene TRBJ2-1; D perhaps matches TRBD2 (6 bases). As DNA, the CDR3 is TGTGCCAGAACGACTTGGGACTGGCTAGCGACTTCCAACTACAATGAGCAGTTCTTC. Amino acids: CARTTWDWLATSNYNEQFF.